Following are 20 T cell receptor beta chains from one sample sequenced in a study of control samples from healthy donors and cancer patients. The repertoire was sequenced with immunoSEQ multiplex PCR; TCRdb's copy has only in-frame clones and lacks some. The sample lists about 130,000 clones, roughly 92% occurring once. The specimen sequenced was blood. The receptor source for this set is a man aged 18 to 30 in good health.

J is TRBJ1-1 and V is TRBV6-5; 8 positions match TRBD1. Germline CDR1 and CDR2: MNHEY and SVGAGI. V lost 2 bases, J lost 3 bases, and 5 bases stayed unmatched. This CDR3 is 15 amino acids long. CDR3 in DNA: TGTGCCAGCAGTTACGGGACAGGTCGAGACACTGAAGCTTTCTTT. Its protein product is CASSYGTGRDTEAFF.

V usage is TRBV29-1 and J usage is TRBJ1-6; no clear D gene. This CDR3 has 14 residues. CDR1 and CDR2 (germline): SQVTM, ANQGSEA. Trimming cost V 6 bases and J 0 bases, with 9 bases left between them. CDR3 in DNA: TGCAGCGTGCGGGAAGACTCCTATAATTCACCCCTCCACTTT. Translating gives CSVREDSYNSPLHF.

The chain carries TRBV2 and TRBJ1-1; D ambiguous. V was pared by 7 bases and J by 3 bases, with 12 bases between. Germline CDR1 reads SNHLY; CDR2 reads FYNNEI. This CDR3 has 13 amino acids. CDR3 in amino acids: CASTRVFDTEAFF. The CDR3 bases are TGTGCCAGCACGCGAGTGTTTGACACTGAAGCTTTCTTT.

The chain is built from TRBV13 and TRBJ1-1, with D hard to call. Germline-derived CDR1 and CDR2 are PRHDT and FYEKMQ (reference sequence). This CDR3 is built from 16 residues. The germline V and J ends were trimmed by 5 bases and 4 bases, with 20 bases remaining between them. The CDR3 loop is CASSHSEARGSTEAFF. The CDR3 bases are TGTGCCAGCAGCCACTCCGAGGCAAGAGGGAGCACTGAAGCTTTCTTT.

The rearrangement uses TRBV5-1 and TRBJ2-2, with D hard to call. V lost 0 bases and J lost 5, with 14 bases in between. The CDR3 is 16 residues long. Germline-derived CDR1 and CDR2 are SGHRS and YFSETQ. The CDR3 here is CASSLGKDLATGELFF. DNA of the CDR3: TGCGCCAGCAGCTTGGGGAAGGACCTCGCGACCGGGGAGCTGTTTTTT.

The chain has TRBV2 and TRBJ1-5; tentatively, D is TRBD1 (6 bases). CDR1 and CDR2 (germline): SNHLY, FYNNEI. This CDR3 has 14 amino acids. The V end lost 8 bases, the J end lost 3 bases, and 14 bases lay between the germline ends. This CDR3 reads CASQPDRLNQPQHF. DNA of the CDR3: TGTGCCAGCCAACCCGACAGGCTCAATCAGCCCCAGCATTTT.

V is TRBV5-6 and J is TRBJ2-5; D perhaps matches TRBD1 (7 bases). The germline V gene has CDR1 SGHDT and CDR2 YYEEEE. The CDR3 loop spans 16 amino acids. The V and J ends lost 0 bases and 5 bases respectively, with 17 bases between them. The DNA for the CDR3 is TGTGCCAGCAGCTTGGATCTCGGGGGCAGGGGGGAGACCCAGTACTTC. Protein: CASSLDLGGRGETQYF.

The CDR3 is CASTSGLGEMNGYTF. For the CDR3, the DNA is TGTGCCAGCACCTCAGGACTTGGGGAGATGAATGGCTACACCTTC. The V gene is TRBV28, the J gene TRBJ1-2; D gene ambiguous. The germline V gene encodes CDR1 MDHEN and CDR2 SYDVKM. This CDR3 is 15 amino acids long. Trimming stripped 7 bases from V and 6 bases from J, with 21 bases between.

This sequence joins TRBV4-2 and TRBJ2-5, with 8 bases fitting TRBD2. In germline, CDR1 is LGHNA, CDR2 YNFKEQ. With V trimmed by 1 base and J by 1 base, 5 bases remained unmatched. The CDR3 is 16 amino acids. CDR3 amino acids: CASSQVGAGGQETQYF. Written as DNA, the CDR3 is TGTGCCAGCAGCCAAGTGGGGGCGGGGGGCCAAGAGACCCAGTACTTC.

V is TRBV27 and J is TRBJ1-1; a weak D match, TRBD1 (5 bases). Trimming removed 5 bases from V and 3 bases from J, with 10 bases in between. Germline assignment: CDR1 MNHEY and CDR2 SMNVEV (reference sequence). This CDR3 region has 13 residues. The CDR3 reads CASSPRGHTEAFF. The CDR3 DNA reads TGTGCCAGCAGTCCACGGGGACACACTGAAGCTTTCTTT.

V usage is TRBV6-6 and J usage is TRBJ1-1; maybe TRBD1 (6 bases). The CDR3 consists of 18 residues. Looked up from germline, CDR1 is MNHNY and CDR2 is SVGAGI (reference sequence). V was clipped by 5 bases and J by 5 bases, with 27 bases between them. CDR3 bases: TGTGCCAGCAGTCGATTAAGGGACATAGTGGGGATAGGGACTGAAGCTTTCTTT. Translation: CASSRLRDIVGIGTEAFF.

V gene TRBV10-1 combines with J gene TRBJ1-5; TRBD1 is a possible D gene (5 bases). Germline CDR1 and CDR2: WNHNN and SYGVQD (reference sequence). Trimming stripped 3 bases from V and 4 bases from J, with 10 bases between. The CDR3 is made up of 14 amino acids. This chain's CDR3 is CASSDGTANQPQHF. In DNA, the CDR3 is TGCGCCAGCAGTGACGGGACGGCTAATCAGCCCCAGCATTTT.

V and J are TRBV12-5 and TRBJ2-7; D possibly corresponds to TRBD1 (7 bases). The germline gives CDR1 LGHNT, CDR2 FRNRAP. The CDR3 has 18 residues. Trimming took 3 bases from V and 1 from J, leaving 22 bases between them. CDR3 in DNA: TGTGCTAGTGGTTTCGGACTAAGGGGGCGAAGATGGTCCTACGAGCAGTACTTC. Translated: CASGFGLRGRRWSYEQYF.

The chain carries TRBV7-2 and TRBJ2-3; 11 bases map to TRBD2. Germline lookup yields CDR1 SGHTA and CDR2 FQGNSA. With 6 bases clipped from V and 6 bases from J, the junction kept 8 bases outside the gene matches. This CDR3 is built from 15 residues. The CDR3 DNA is TGTGCCAGCAGTTCTCTAGCGGGGGGTCCGGATACGCAGTATTTT. This encodes CASSSLAGGPDTQYF.

This chain joins TRBV5-1 and TRBJ1-4; 10 nucleotides match TRBD1. This CDR3 region has 15 residues. Germline V lookup: CDR1 SGHRS, CDR2 YFSETQ. Trimming cost V 3 bases and J 6 bases; bases outside gene matches: 5. The CDR3 nucleotides are TGCGCCAGCAGCTCCGGGACAGGGGTATATGAAAAACTGTTTTTT. This translates into CASSSGTGVYEKLFF.

The rearrangement joins TRBV11-2 to TRBJ1-5; no reliable D call. From germline, CDR1 is SGHAT and CDR2 FQNNGV. The V gene lost 2 bases and the J gene lost 4 bases, with 12 bases spanning the gap. The CDR3 length is 15 residues. CDR3 residues: CASSLSYGTNQPQHF. CDR3 bases: TGTGCCAGCAGCTTATCATACGGAACTAATCAGCCCCAGCATTTT.

V usage is TRBV2 and J usage is TRBJ2-1, with 8 bases matching TRBD2. CDR1 and CDR2 (germline): SNHLY, FYNNEI. This CDR3 region has 14 residues. V lost 7 bases to trimming and J lost 12 bases; unmatched junction nucleotides: 14. Here the CDR3 reads CASTEAGERGGQFF. In DNA form, the CDR3 reads TGTGCCAGCACAGAAGCGGGGGAACGCGGGGGGCAGTTCTTC.

The CDR3 here is CASISGATLSSYEQYF. CDR3 in DNA: TGTGCCAGTATCTCAGGGGCGACACTCAGCTCCTACGAGCAGTACTTC. The chain employs TRBV2 and TRBJ2-7, with D possibly being TRBD1 (6 bases). The CDR3 length is 16 residues. Trimming pared 9 bases from V and 0 bases from J, leaving 21 bases between. The V gene's germline CDR1 is SNHLY and CDR2 FYNNEI.

The J gene is TRBJ1-2, the V gene TRBV3-1 (or the pseudogene TRBV3-2), with a weak D call TRBD1 (5 bases). Germline V gives CDR1 LGHDT, CDR2 YNNKEL (reference sequence). The V end lost 1 base, the J end lost 5 bases, and 14 bases lay between the germline ends. The CDR3 loop spans 15 amino acids. CDR3 sequence reads: CASSQGSQGPYGYTF. CDR3 in DNA: TGTGCCAGCAGCCAAGGGAGCCAGGGACCTTATGGCTACACCTTC.

The V and J genes are TRBV9 and TRBJ2-4; D uncertain. Germline V gene sequence: CDR1 SGDLS, CDR2 YYNGEE. V lost 0 bases and J 0 bases, leaving 19 bases between the germline ends. The CDR3 is 19 residues long. CDR3 sequence reads: CASSVAKPVGTVAKNIQYF. The CDR3 nucleotides are TGTGCCAGCAGCGTAGCCAAGCCAGTGGGCACCGTAGCCAAAAACATTCAGTACTTC.